The T cell receptor (beta chain) under discussion was sequenced for a study of T cell repertoires in cytomegalovirus infection. Study details: TCR beta signatures that were public indicated CMV infection and matching HLA type.

The study's findings and limits: Pooled public TCR beta family frequency picked out CMV carriers with the relevant HLA. Dominating the ex vivo response were TCR beta clonotypes that were CMV-specific and HLA-C-restricted.

Concerning this clonotype itself: What it recognizes is unknown.

Via MiXCR, TCRdb re-called the reads, giving one row per CDR3 protein. The sample records 300,000 to 400,000 distinct CDR3 sequences, more than 8% being singletons. Material: PBMCs. This clonotype was sampled from a human donor in good health (CMV status not recorded). Some clones in this sample may be carry-over from other donors' samples.

As DNA, the CDR3 is TGTGCCAGCAGTTTCCCTGCCAGCGGGATGGGCGATGAGCAGTTCTTC. Residues: CASSFPASGMGDEQFF. The chain carries TRBV7-9 and TRBJ2-1; TRBD2 matches 7 bases. Germline trimming cut 6 bases from V and 8 bases from J; bases unmatched to any gene: 16. Germline CDR1 SEHNR, CDR2 FQNEAQ (reference sequence). The CDR3 length is 16 residues.